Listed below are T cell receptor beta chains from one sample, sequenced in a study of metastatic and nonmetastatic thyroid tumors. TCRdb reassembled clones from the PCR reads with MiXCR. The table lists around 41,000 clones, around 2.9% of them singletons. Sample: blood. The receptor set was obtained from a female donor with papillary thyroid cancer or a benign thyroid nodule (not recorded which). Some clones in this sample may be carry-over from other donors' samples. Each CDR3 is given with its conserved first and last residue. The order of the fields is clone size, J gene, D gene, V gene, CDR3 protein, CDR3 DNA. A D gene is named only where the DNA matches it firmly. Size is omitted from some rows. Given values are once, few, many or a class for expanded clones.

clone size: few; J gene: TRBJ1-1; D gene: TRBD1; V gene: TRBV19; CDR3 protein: CASSTRTGGMNTEAFF; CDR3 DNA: TGTGCCAGTAGCACACGGACAGGGGGTATGAACACTGAAGCTTTCTTT
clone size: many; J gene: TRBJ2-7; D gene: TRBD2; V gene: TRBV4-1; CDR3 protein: CASSQATWGGEQYF; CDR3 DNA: TGCGCCAGCAGCCAAGCCACCTGGGGGGGCGAGCAGTACTTC
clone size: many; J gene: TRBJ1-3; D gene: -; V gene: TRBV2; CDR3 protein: CASSPTRTISGNTIYF; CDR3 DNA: TGTGCCAGCAGCCCTACTCGAACGATCTCTGGAAACACCATATATTTT
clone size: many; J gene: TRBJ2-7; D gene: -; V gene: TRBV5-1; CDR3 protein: CASGPDGNSYEQYF; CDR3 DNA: TGCGCCAGCGGGCCCGACGGTAACTCCTACGAGCAGTACTTC
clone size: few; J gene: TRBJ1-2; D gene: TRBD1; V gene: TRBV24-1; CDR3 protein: CATSDASGTGGVYYGYTF; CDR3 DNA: TGTGCCACCAGTGATGCCTCCGGGACAGGGGGCGTGTACTATGGCTACACCTTC
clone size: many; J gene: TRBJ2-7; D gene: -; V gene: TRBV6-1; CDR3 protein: CASSFGTPSSYEQYF; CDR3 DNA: TGTGCCAGCAGTTTCGGGACACCGAGCTCCTACGAGCAGTACTTC
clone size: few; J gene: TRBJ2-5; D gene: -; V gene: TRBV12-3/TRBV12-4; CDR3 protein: CASSLITQETQYF; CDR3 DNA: TGTGCCAGCAGTTTAATCACCCAAGAGACCCAGTACTTC
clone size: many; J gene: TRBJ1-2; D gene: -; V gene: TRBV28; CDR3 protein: CASSLPLRQSGYTF; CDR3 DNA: TGTGCCAGCAGTTTGCCGCTTCGACAGAGTGGCTACACCTTC
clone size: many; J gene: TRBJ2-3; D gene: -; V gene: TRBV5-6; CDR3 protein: CASSGITTDTQYF; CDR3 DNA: TGTGCCAGCTCAGGGATAACCACAGATACGCAGTATTTT
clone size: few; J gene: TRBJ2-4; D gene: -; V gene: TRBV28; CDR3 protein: CASSLYPLAKNIQYF; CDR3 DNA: TGTGCCAGCAGTTTATACCCGCTAGCCAAAAACATTCAGTACTTC
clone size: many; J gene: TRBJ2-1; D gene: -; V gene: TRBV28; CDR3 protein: CAIGRGAYYNEQFF; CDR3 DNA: TGTGCCATCGGAAGGGGGGCCTACTACAATGAGCAGTTCTTC
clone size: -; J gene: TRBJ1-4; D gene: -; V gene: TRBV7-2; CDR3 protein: CASSLAQGMHEKLFF; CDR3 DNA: TGTGCCAGCAGCTTAGCGCAGGGCATGCATGAAAAACTGTTTTTT
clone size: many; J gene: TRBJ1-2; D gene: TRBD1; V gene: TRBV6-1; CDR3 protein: CASSEALSQGNYGYTF; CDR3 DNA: TGTGCCAGCAGTGAAGCGTTGTCACAGGGGAACTATGGCTACACCTTC
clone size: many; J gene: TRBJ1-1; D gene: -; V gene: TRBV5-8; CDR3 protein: CASSLGLNTEAFF; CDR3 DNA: TGTGCCAGCAGCTTGGGGTTGAACACTGAAGCTTTCTTT
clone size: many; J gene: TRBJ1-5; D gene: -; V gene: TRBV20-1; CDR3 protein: CSAPEIGGGNQPQHF; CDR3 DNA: TGCAGTGCTCCAGAGATCGGGGGTGGAAATCAGCCCCAGCATTTT
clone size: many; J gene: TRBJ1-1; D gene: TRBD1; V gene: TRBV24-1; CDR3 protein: CATSQGASTEAFF; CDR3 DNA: TGTGCCACCAGCCAGGGGGCCTCGACTGAAGCTTTCTTT
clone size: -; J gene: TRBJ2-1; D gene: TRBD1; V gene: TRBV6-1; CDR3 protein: CASSATGGSYNEQFF; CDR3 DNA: TGTGCCAGCAGCGCGACAGGGGGGTCCTACAATGAGCAGTTCTTC
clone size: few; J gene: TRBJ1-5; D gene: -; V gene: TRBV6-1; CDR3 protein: CASRGQYSNQPQHF; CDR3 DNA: TGTGCCAGCAGAGGACAGTATAGCAATCAGCCCCAGCATTTT
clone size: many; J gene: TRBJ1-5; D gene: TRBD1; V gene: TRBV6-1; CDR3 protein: CASRGTGGYQPQHF; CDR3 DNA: TGTGCCAGCAGGGGGACAGGGGGCTATCAGCCCCAGCATTTT
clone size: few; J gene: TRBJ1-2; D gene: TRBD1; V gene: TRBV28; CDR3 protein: CAIQGTGDFRVYTF; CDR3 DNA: TGTGCCATCCAAGGGACAGGGGATTTCCGTGTCTACACCTTC
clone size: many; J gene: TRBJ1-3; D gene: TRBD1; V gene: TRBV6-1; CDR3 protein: CASRPGTGLSTIYF; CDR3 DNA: TGTGCCAGCAGGCCCGGGACAGGTCTTAGCACCATATATTTT
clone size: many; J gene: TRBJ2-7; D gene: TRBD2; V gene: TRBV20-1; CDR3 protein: CSALLAGRTYEQYF; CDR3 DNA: TGCAGTGCTCTACTAGCGGGAAGGACCTACGAGCAGTACTTC
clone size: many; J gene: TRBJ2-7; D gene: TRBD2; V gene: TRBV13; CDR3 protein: CASSYGGAYEQYF; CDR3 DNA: TGTGCCAGCAGCTATGGGGGGGCCTACGAGCAGTACTTC
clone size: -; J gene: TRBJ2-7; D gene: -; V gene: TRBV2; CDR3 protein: CASRKAGTGTYEQYF; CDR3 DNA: TGTGCCAGCAGGAAAGCCGGGACTGGGACCTACGAGCAGTACTTC
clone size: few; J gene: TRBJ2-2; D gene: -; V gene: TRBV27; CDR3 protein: CASSFLRGQNTGELFF; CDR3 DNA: TGTGCCAGCAGTTTTCTCCGGGGGCAGAACACCGGTGAGCTGTTTTTT
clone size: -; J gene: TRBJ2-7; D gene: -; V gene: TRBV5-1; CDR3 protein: CASSLYGTYEQYF; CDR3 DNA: TGCGCCAGCAGCTTGTACGGAACCTACGAGCAGTACTTC
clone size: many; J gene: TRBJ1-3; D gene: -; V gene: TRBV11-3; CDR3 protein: CASSPGRGDSGNTIYF; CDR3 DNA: TGTGCCAGCAGCCCCGGTCGGGGAGACTCTGGAAACACCATATATTTT
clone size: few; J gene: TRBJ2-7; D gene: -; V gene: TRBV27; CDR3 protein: CASSSQGYEQYF; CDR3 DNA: TGTGCCAGCAGTTCGCAGGGCTACGAGCAGTACTTC
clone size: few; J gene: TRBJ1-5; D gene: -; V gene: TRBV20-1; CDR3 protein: CSAGGKGNQPQHF; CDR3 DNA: TGCAGTGCCGGAGGTAAGGGCAATCAGCCCCAGCATTTT
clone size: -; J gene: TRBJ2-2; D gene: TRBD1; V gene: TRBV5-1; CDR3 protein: CASSLGRGQGDTGELFF; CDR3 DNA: TGCGCCAGCAGCTTGGGGAGGGGACAGGGAGACACCGGGGAGCTGTTTTTT
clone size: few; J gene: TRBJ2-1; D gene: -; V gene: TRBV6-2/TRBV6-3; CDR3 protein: CASSTIGRNEQFF; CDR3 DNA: TGTGCCAGCAGCACCATTGGCAGGAATGAGCAGTTCTTC
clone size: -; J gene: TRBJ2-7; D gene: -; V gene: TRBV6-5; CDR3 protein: CASSYSILRGPPYEQYF; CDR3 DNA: TGTGCCAGCAGTTACTCGATCCTACGGGGGCCGCCCTACGAGCAGTACTTC
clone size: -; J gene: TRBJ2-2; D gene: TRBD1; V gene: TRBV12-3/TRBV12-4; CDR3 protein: CASSLATGANTGELFF; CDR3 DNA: TGTGCCAGCAGTTTAGCTACAGGGGCGAACACCGGGGAGCTGTTTTTT
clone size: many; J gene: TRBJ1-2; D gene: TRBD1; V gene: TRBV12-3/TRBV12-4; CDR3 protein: CASKMTGANYGYTF; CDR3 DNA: TGTGCCAGCAAAATGACAGGGGCGAACTATGGCTACACCTTC
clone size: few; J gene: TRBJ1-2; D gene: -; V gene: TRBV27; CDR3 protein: CASSRDGYYGYTF; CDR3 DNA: TGTGCCAGCAGTCGGGACGGCTACTATGGCTACACCTTC
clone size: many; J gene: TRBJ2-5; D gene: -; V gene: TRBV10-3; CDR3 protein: CAISESEVETQYF; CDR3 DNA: TGTGCCATCAGTGAGTCCGAGGTGGAGACCCAGTACTTC
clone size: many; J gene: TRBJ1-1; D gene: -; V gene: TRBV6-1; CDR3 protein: CASSLQGRTEAFF; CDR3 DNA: TGTGCCAGCAGTTTGCAGGGTCGGACTGAAGCTTTCTTT
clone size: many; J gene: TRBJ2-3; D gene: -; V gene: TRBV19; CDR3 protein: CASSFTDTQYF; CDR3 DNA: TGTGCCAGTAGTTTCACAGATACGCAGTATTTT
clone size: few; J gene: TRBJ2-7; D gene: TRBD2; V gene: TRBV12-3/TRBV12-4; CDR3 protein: CASSLTSGTYEQYF; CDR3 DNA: TGTGCCAGCAGTTTGACTAGCGGGACATACGAGCAGTACTTC
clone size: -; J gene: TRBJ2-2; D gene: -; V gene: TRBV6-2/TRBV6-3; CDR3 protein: CASSYWKDGELFF; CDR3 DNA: TGTGCCAGCAGTTATTGGAAGGACGGGGAGCTGTTTTTT
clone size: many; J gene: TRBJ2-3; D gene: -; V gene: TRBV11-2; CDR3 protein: CASSPRPTETDTQYF; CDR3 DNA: TGTGCCAGCAGTCCCCGACCTACAGAGACAGATACGCAGTATTTT
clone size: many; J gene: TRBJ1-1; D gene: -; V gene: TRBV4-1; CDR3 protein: CASSQDFSAGPIRAFF; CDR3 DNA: TGCGCCAGCAGCCAAGATTTTTCAGCAGGGCCAATTCGAGCTTTCTTT
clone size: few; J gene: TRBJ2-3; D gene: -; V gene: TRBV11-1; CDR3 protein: CASSHRDIGKDTQYF; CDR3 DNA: TGTGCCAGCAGCCACCGGGACATCGGTAAGGATACGCAGTATTTT
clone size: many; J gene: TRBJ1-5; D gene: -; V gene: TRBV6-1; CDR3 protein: CASSRDNQPQHF; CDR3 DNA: TGTGCCAGCAGCAGGGACAATCAGCCCCAGCATTTT
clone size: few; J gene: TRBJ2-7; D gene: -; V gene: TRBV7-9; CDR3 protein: CASSLAIEQYF; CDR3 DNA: TGTGCCAGCAGCTTAGCGATCGAGCAGTACTTC
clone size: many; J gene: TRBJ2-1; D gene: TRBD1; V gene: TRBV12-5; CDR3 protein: CASGLRTGSNEQFF; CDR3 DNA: TGTGCTAGTGGTTTGAGGACAGGGTCCAATGAGCAGTTCTTC
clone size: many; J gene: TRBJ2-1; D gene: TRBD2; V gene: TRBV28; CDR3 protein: CASSKSGLVRERVGNEQFF; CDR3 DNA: TGTGCCAGCAGTAAATCGGGGTTGGTGCGGGAGAGGGTGGGCAATGAGCAGTTCTTC
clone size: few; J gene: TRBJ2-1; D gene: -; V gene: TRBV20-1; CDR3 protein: CSASLQRRNYNEQFF; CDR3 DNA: TGCAGTGCTAGTCTACAAAGAAGGAACTACAATGAGCAGTTCTTC
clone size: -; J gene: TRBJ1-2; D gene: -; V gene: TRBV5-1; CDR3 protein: CASSFGAGDYGYTF; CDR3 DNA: TGCGCCAGCAGCTTCGGGGCAGGGGACTATGGCTACACCTTC
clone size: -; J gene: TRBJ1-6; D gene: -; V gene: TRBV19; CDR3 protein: CASSILPGGNNSPLHF; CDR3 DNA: TGTGCCAGTAGTATCTTACCTGGGGGCAATAATTCACCCCTCCACTTT
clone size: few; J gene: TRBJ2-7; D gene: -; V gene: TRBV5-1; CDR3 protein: CASSVTGEASLEYF; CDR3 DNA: TGCGCCAGCAGCGTGACCGGAGAGGCCTCCTTGGAGTACTTC
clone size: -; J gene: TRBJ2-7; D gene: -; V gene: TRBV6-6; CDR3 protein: CASSYQQGSYEQYF; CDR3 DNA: TGTGCCAGCAGTTACCAACAGGGTAGCTACGAGCAGTACTTC
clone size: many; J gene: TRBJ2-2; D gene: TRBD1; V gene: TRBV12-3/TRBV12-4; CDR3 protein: CASSFWTGAINTGELFF; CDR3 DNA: TGTGCCAGCAGTTTCTGGACAGGGGCTATAAACACCGGGGAGCTGTTTTTT
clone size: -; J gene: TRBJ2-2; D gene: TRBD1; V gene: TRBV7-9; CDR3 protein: CASSLPDRGVNTGELFF; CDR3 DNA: TGTGCCAGCAGCTTACCCGACAGGGGAGTGAACACCGGGGAGCTGTTTTTT
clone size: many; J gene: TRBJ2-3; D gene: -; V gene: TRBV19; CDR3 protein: CASKYGGTSADTQYF; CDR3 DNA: TGTGCCAGTAAATACGGCGGGACCTCAGCAGATACGCAGTATTTT
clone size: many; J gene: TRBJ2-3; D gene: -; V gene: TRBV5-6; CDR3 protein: CASSAGIFSDTQYF; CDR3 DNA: TGTGCCAGCAGCGCCGGGATCTTCTCAGATACGCAGTATTTT
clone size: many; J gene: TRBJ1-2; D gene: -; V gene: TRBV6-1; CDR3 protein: CASGVKGTEGYTF; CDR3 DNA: TGTGCCAGCGGGGTTAAAGGAACGGAAGGCTACACCTTC
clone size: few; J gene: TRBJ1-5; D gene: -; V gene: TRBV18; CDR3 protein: CASSPGFDQPQHF; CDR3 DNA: TGTGCCAGCTCACCAGGGTTTGATCAGCCCCAGCATTTT
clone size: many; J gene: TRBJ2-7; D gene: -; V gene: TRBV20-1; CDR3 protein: CSARDLTLELYEQYF; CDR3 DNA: TGCAGTGCTAGAGATTTAACCTTAGAGCTCTACGAGCAGTACTTC